This TCR beta chain was retrieved from a study of blood T cell repertoires in COVID-19. Study context: Donors in the United States, Italy and Spain gave samples during acute or convalescent COVID-19. Sample material is recorded as cDNA or gDNA derived from T cells, B-cell-depleted T cells, or PBMCs.

The CDR3 has 15 residues. V was clipped by 4 bases and J by 7 bases; unmatched bases: 8. Germline V gene sequence: CDR1 SGHRS, CDR2 YFSETQ. As originally analysed: Amplification with reference gene primers provided the estimates of nucleated cell counts. TCRdb's copy holds only in-frame clones and misses some; the assay was immunoSEQ multiplex PCR. V, J and clone size are those of that table, while D and trimming were read from the DNA. The sample gives 140,000 to 150,000 clones, roughly 90% of which show up once; about 2% is in the top ten. This chain links TRBV5-1 with TRBJ2-1, with TRBD1 identical over 10 bases. This receptor was taken from a man in his sixties or seventies with acute or convalescent COVID-19. Material for sequencing was peripheral blood. CDR3 protein: CASSLPPGQGNEQFF. The CDR3 DNA follows: TGCGCCAGCAGCCTTCCCCCGGGACAGGGGAATGAGCAGTTCTTC.